Below, 13 T cell receptor beta chains from the same sample are listed, as sequenced in a study of T cells expressing NK-cell markers. TCRdb re-analyzed the 5' RACE reads; it lists each CDR3 protein once, without DNA. The sample data list over 350,000 distinct CDR3 sequences. Sequenced sample: blood T cells: a sorted CD56 or NKG2C T cell subset, CD4+ or CD8+ T cells, or bulk PBMC T cells (not recorded which). The receptors derive from a woman aged 50 to 65 in good health.

This rearrangement joins TRBV18 to TRBJ2-3; as DNA is missing, the TRBD2 call by TCRdb cannot be tested. CDR3 length: 16 residues. Per the germline V gene, CDR1 is KGHSH and CDR2 is LQKENI. The CDR3 reads CASSPLAGGNTDTQYF.

The chain recombines TRBV29-1 with TRBJ1-2; TCRdb reports TRBD1, a call that lacks DNA to check it against. CDR1 and CDR2 from the germline V gene are SQVTM and ANQGSEA. The CDR3 extends over 15 amino acids. The CDR3 spells CSVDGLPGQAFGYTF.

The V and J genes are TRBV10-3 and TRBJ2-3; TCRdb's D gene call, TRBD2, goes unchecked for lack of DNA. CDR1 and CDR2 (germline): ENHRY, SYGVKD. The CDR3 is made up of 16 amino acids. The chain's CDR3 is CAISELGAASTDTQYF.

The genes are TRBV12-3 or TRBV12-4 and TRBJ2-1. The CDR3 is made up of 17 amino acids. CDR3 amino acids: CASSLALWDSSYNEQFF.

This sequence joins TRBV4-1 and TRBJ2-7. CDR3 length equals 13 residues. Per the germline V gene, CDR1 is MGHRA and CDR2 is YSYEKL. The CDR3 sequence is CASSQDKSYEQYF.

V is TRBV20-1 and J is TRBJ2-6; TCRdb returns TRBD1, unconfirmable since there is no DNA. This CDR3 spans 17 amino acids. Germline CDR1 reads DFQATT; CDR2 reads SNEGSKA (reference sequence). The CDR3 sequence is CSARYGTGGSGANVLTF.

J is TRBJ1-5 and V is TRBV29-1. This CDR3 contains 12 residues. The germline CDR1 and CDR2 sequences are SQVTM and ANQGSEA. CDR3 region: CSGREKDQPQHF.

The J gene is TRBJ2-1, the V gene TRBV18; the D call from TCRdb, TRBD2, cannot be confirmed without DNA. Germline-derived CDR1 and CDR2 are KGHSH and LQKENI. The CDR3 length is 20 residues. CDR3 residues: CASSPRLAGVSFGSYNEQFF.

The rearrangement joins TRBV5-1 to TRBJ2-1; the TRBD2 assignment by TCRdb is unverifiable without DNA. Germline V gene lookup returns CDR1 SGHRS and CDR2 YFSETQ. The CDR3 is 18 amino acids. The CDR3 sequence: CASSLASGLAYSYNEQFF. Together with reference TRBV5-1 and TRBJ2-1, the CDR3 gives the full variable domain: KAGVTQTPRYLIKTRGQQVTLSCSPISGHRSVSWYQQTPGQGLQFLFEYFSETQRNKGNFPGRFSGRQFSNSRSEMNVSTLELGDSALYLCASSLASGLAYSYNEQFFGPGTRLTVL.

The genes are TRBV20-1 and TRBJ2-1; there is no DNA to check the TCRdb D call of TRBD1. The CDR3 totals 14 residues. Germline CDR1 and CDR2: DFQATT and SNEGSKA (reference sequence). CDR3: CSARPPEGGREQFF.

The V call is TRBV7-6, the J call TRBJ2-7; TCRdb reports TRBD2, a call that lacks DNA to check it against. The CDR3 is 14 amino acids. Germline assignment: CDR1 SGHVS and CDR2 FNYEAQ. The CDR3 spells CASRPLAEAYEQYF.

The chain uses TRBV12-3 or TRBV12-4 and TRBJ2-7; without DNA, the TCRdb call of TRBD1 cannot be checked. This CDR3 comprises 13 residues. The CDR3 here is CASSRSTGHEQYF.

The chain uses TRBV3-1 and TRBJ2-5; TCRdb gives TRBD1 as the D gene, but with no DNA this cannot be confirmed. This CDR3 comprises 14 residues. Per germline, CDR1 LGHDT and CDR2 YNNKEL (reference sequence). CDR3: CASSPLWGEETQYF.